A selection of T cell receptor beta chains follows, all from one sample in a study of blood T cell repertoires in COVID-19. The repertoire was sequenced with immunoSEQ multiplex PCR; TCRdb's copy has only in-frame clones and lacks some. The sample includes approximately 30,000 clones, 76% seen only once; the top ten take approximately 41%. Specimen: peripheral blood. These receptors came from a man between 70 and 80 years old with acute or convalescent COVID-19. The CDR3 runs from the conserved cysteine through the conserved F or W. The order of the fields is CDR3 DNA, CDR3 protein, J gene, clone size, V gene, D gene. The D gene is left open where the match is weak. A clone size is listed for some rows: how often the clone was seen (once, few, many), or a class if it is expanded.

CDR3nt: TGTGCCAGCAAGGGACTAGCGGACACAGATACGCAGTATTTT; CDR3aa: CASKGLADTDTQYF; j_gene: TRBJ2-3; abundance: medium-sized; v_gene: TRBV28; d_gene: TRBD2
CDR3nt: TGTGCCAGCAGTGTTATGGCGGTAGGGGGCGGTGAGCAGTTCTTC; CDR3aa: CASSVMAVGGGEQFF; j_gene: TRBJ2-1; abundance: .; v_gene: TRBV6-4; d_gene: TRBD1
CDR3nt: TGTGCCAGCAGAGCGGACAGTGACTATGGCTACACCTTC; CDR3aa: CASRADSDYGYTF; j_gene: TRBJ1-2; abundance: few; v_gene: TRBV5-4; d_gene: .
CDR3nt: TGTGCCCGGACAGGGGTTGGTGGCTACACCTTC; CDR3aa: CARTGVGGYTF; j_gene: TRBJ1-2; abundance: few; v_gene: TRBV5-6; d_gene: TRBD1
CDR3nt: TGTGCCAGCTCCCCGGGTAGCGGGAGAAACATTCAGTACTTC; CDR3aa: CASSPGSGRNIQYF; j_gene: TRBJ2-4; abundance: few; v_gene: TRBV18; d_gene: TRBD2
CDR3nt: TGTGCCAGCTCACCACCCGCAGGGGGGTACGAGCAGTACTTC; CDR3aa: CASSPPAGGYEQYF; j_gene: TRBJ2-7; abundance: .; v_gene: TRBV18; d_gene: .
CDR3nt: TGTGCCAGCAGCTTAGGCGGGACAGTGCTAGAAAAACTGTTTTTT; CDR3aa: CASSLGGTVLEKLFF; j_gene: TRBJ1-4; abundance: .; v_gene: TRBV7-2; d_gene: TRBD1
CDR3nt: TGCGCCAGCAGCTTGGCGGGGAGAGGGGAGCTGTTTTTT; CDR3aa: CASSLAGRGELFF; j_gene: TRBJ2-2; abundance: .; v_gene: TRBV5-1; d_gene: .
CDR3nt: TGTGCCAGCAGCCAAGATTCGAGCGGGGTTCGCGAGCAGTACTTC; CDR3aa: CASSQDSSGVREQYF; j_gene: TRBJ2-7; abundance: .; v_gene: TRBV3-1/TRBV3-2; d_gene: TRBD2
CDR3nt: TGTGCCAGCAGTCCTTCGGGACGTACAGGGAGTAATCAGCCCCAGCATTTT; CDR3aa: CASSPSGRTGSNQPQHF; j_gene: TRBJ1-5; abundance: few; v_gene: TRBV28; d_gene: .
CDR3nt: TGTGCCATCCTCGACAGGGGGTCCGGGGCCAACGTCCTGACTTTC; CDR3aa: CAILDRGSGANVLTF; j_gene: TRBJ2-6; abundance: .; v_gene: TRBV24-1; d_gene: TRBD1
CDR3nt: TGCGCCAGCAGTGTATCCGAGTTGAACACTGAAGCTTTCTTT; CDR3aa: CASSVSELNTEAFF; j_gene: TRBJ1-1; abundance: .; v_gene: TRBV5-1; d_gene: .
CDR3nt: TGTGCCAGTACCATACCAGGGGTGGCCTATGGCTACACCTTC; CDR3aa: CASTIPGVAYGYTF; j_gene: TRBJ1-2; abundance: once; v_gene: TRBV19; d_gene: .
CDR3nt: TGTGCCAGCAGCTTAGTAGGGACTAGCGGGAGGGCGGCCACCGGGGAGCTGTTTTTT; CDR3aa: CASSLVGTSGRAATGELFF; j_gene: TRBJ2-2; abundance: .; v_gene: TRBV7-2; d_gene: TRBD2
CDR3nt: TGTGCCAGCTCTAGCGGGAGTATGAGGAATGAGCAGTTCTTC; CDR3aa: CASSSGSMRNEQFF; j_gene: TRBJ2-1; abundance: once; v_gene: TRBV18; d_gene: TRBD2
CDR3nt: TGTGCCAGCAGGGGCGGGACCGCCGTGGTCACCGGGGAGCTGTTTTTT; CDR3aa: CASRGGTAVVTGELFF; j_gene: TRBJ2-2; abundance: .; v_gene: TRBV2; d_gene: .
CDR3nt: TGTGCCACAGCGGGGGTCCTGGATGAAAAACTGTTTTTT; CDR3aa: CATAGVLDEKLFF; j_gene: TRBJ1-4; abundance: .; v_gene: TRBV6-5; d_gene: .
CDR3nt: TGTGCCAGCAGACCGACTAGCGGGGGTCAAGAGACCCAGTACTTC; CDR3aa: CASRPTSGGQETQYF; j_gene: TRBJ2-5; abundance: .; v_gene: TRBV7-6; d_gene: TRBD2
CDR3nt: TGCAGCGTTGAAGGACAGCCCCAAGAGACCCAGTACTTC; CDR3aa: CSVEGQPQETQYF; j_gene: TRBJ2-5; abundance: .; v_gene: TRBV29-1; d_gene: .
CDR3nt: TGTGCCAGCAGCCAAGATCCCAGGGTTGGTAATCAGCCCCAGCATTTT; CDR3aa: CASSQDPRVGNQPQHF; j_gene: TRBJ1-5; abundance: .; v_gene: TRBV3-1/TRBV3-2; d_gene: .
CDR3nt: TGTGCCAGCAGCTTAGAGTTTGGCCATTACAATGAGCAGTTCTTC; CDR3aa: CASSLEFGHYNEQFF; j_gene: TRBJ2-1; abundance: .; v_gene: TRBV11-3; d_gene: .
CDR3nt: TGTGCCAGCAGTCCACAGGAGTTTTCACCCCTCCACTTT; CDR3aa: CASSPQEFSPLHF; j_gene: TRBJ1-6; abundance: .; v_gene: TRBV6-5; d_gene: .
CDR3nt: TGCGCCAGCAGCTTGGGCCCCACAGGGGGCGGAGAAGCTTTCTTT; CDR3aa: CASSLGPTGGGEAFF; j_gene: TRBJ1-1; abundance: .; v_gene: TRBV5-1; d_gene: TRBD1
CDR3nt: TGTGCCACCAGTGATTTCGATTACGCGGGCTACACCTTC; CDR3aa: CATSDFDYAGYTF; j_gene: TRBJ1-2; abundance: once; v_gene: TRBV24-1; d_gene: .
CDR3nt: TGTGCCAGCAGCCAAGAAGGGCAGGGAGGGGAAAAACTGTTTTTT; CDR3aa: CASSQEGQGGEKLFF; j_gene: TRBJ1-4; abundance: .; v_gene: TRBV4-2; d_gene: .
CDR3nt: TGCGCCAGCAGCTCAAGACTAGCGGGGCAAGAGACCCAGTACTTC; CDR3aa: CASSSRLAGQETQYF; j_gene: TRBJ2-5; abundance: .; v_gene: TRBV5-1; d_gene: TRBD2
CDR3nt: TGTGCCAGCAGTTCCCGTACCGACAGGATCGCCCCGGATACGCAGTATTTT; CDR3aa: CASSSRTDRIAPDTQYF; j_gene: TRBJ2-3; abundance: .; v_gene: TRBV27; d_gene: .
CDR3nt: TGTGCCACCAGCAGTCAGGACAGCTGGATCTATGGCTACACCTTC; CDR3aa: CATSSQDSWIYGYTF; j_gene: TRBJ1-2; abundance: few; v_gene: TRBV15; d_gene: .
CDR3nt: TGTGCCAGCAGCTTAGGTCTTGCGGGAGGGGATGAGCAGTTCTTC; CDR3aa: CASSLGLAGGDEQFF; j_gene: TRBJ2-1; abundance: .; v_gene: TRBV7-2; d_gene: TRBD2
CDR3nt: TGTGCCAGCAGCTTTTTGTGGGCTAATGAGCAGTTCTTC; CDR3aa: CASSFLWANEQFF; j_gene: TRBJ2-1; abundance: few; v_gene: TRBV7-9; d_gene: .
CDR3nt: TGTGCCAGCACCCCCGATGCTAGCGGGAGAAACGGGGAGCTGTTTTTT; CDR3aa: CASTPDASGRNGELFF; j_gene: TRBJ2-2; abundance: medium-sized; v_gene: TRBV6-2/TRBV6-3; d_gene: TRBD2
CDR3nt: TGTGCCAGCTCACCTGGACAGGGATATCAGCCCCAGCATTTT; CDR3aa: CASSPGQGYQPQHF; j_gene: TRBJ1-5; abundance: .; v_gene: TRBV18; d_gene: TRBD1
CDR3nt: TGTGCCAGCAGTGAATTCCCGGACTTCACCGGGGAGCTGTTTTTT; CDR3aa: CASSEFPDFTGELFF; j_gene: TRBJ2-2; abundance: once; v_gene: TRBV6-1; d_gene: .
CDR3nt: TGTGCCAGCAGCGTAGCACCATTACAGACAACTAATGAAAAACTGTTTTTT; CDR3aa: CASSVAPLQTTNEKLFF; j_gene: TRBJ1-4; abundance: .; v_gene: TRBV9; d_gene: .
CDR3nt: TGTGCCAGCAGAACGGACAGGGGGCCGAACACTGAAGCTTTCTTT; CDR3aa: CASRTDRGPNTEAFF; j_gene: TRBJ1-1; abundance: .; v_gene: TRBV2; d_gene: TRBD1
CDR3nt: TGTGCCAGCAGCGACAGGGAGGTTTACGAGCAGTACTTC; CDR3aa: CASSDREVYEQYF; j_gene: TRBJ2-7; abundance: .; v_gene: TRBV21-1; d_gene: .
CDR3nt: TGTGCCAGCAGCTTGGACGAGAGCTCCTACAATGAGCAGTTCTTC; CDR3aa: CASSLDESSYNEQFF; j_gene: TRBJ2-1; abundance: .; v_gene: TRBV5-6; d_gene: .
CDR3nt: TGTGCCAGCTCGGAGGCGTTCAGCTACGAGCAGTACTTC; CDR3aa: CASSEAFSYEQYF; j_gene: TRBJ2-7; abundance: .; v_gene: TRBV18; d_gene: .
CDR3nt: TGCGCCAGCAGCCTGGGACAAGTGAACACTGAAGCTTTCTTT; CDR3aa: CASSLGQVNTEAFF; j_gene: TRBJ1-1; abundance: .; v_gene: TRBV5-1; d_gene: .